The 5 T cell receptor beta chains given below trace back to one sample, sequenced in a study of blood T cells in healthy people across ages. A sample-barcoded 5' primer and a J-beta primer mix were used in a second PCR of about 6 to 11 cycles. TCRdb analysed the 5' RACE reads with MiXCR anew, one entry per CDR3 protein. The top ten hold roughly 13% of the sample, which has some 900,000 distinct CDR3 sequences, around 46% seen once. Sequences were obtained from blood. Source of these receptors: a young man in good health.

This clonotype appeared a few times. CDR3 sequence: CAWRGHRNEQFF. The CDR3 bases are TGTGCCTGGCGGGGACATCGGAATGAGCAGTTCTTC. This chain joins TRBV30 and TRBJ2-1, with D possibly being TRBD1 (6 bases). The CDR3 spans 12 residues. Germline CDR1 reads GTSNPN; CDR2 reads SVGIG (reference sequence). The V gene lost 5 bases and the J gene lost 7 bases, with 12 bases spanning the gap.

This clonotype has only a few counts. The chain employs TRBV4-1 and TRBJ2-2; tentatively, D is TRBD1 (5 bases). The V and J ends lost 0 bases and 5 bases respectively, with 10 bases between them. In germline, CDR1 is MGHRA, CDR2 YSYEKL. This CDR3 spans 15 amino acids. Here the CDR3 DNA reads TGCGCCAGCAGCCAAGAAGGGGTCGGAACCGGGGAGCTGTTTTTT. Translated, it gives CASSQEGVGTGELFF.

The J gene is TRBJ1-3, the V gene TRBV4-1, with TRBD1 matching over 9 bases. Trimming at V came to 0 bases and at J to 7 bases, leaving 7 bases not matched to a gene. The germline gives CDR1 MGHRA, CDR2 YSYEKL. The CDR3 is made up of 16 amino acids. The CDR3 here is CASSQDRKQGANTIYF. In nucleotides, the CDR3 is TGCGCCAGCAGCCAAGATAGGAAACAGGGGGCGAACACCATATATTTT.

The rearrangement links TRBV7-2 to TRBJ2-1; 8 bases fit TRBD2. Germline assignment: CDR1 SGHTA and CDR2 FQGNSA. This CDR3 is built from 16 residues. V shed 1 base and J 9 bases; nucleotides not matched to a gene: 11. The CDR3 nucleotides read TGTGCCAGCAGCTTAGTGTTGCGGGGGGCTCGAGGTGAGCAGTTCTTC. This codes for CASSLVLRGARGEQFF. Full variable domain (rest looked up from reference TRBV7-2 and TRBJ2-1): GAGVSQSPSNKVTEKGKDVELRCDPISGHTALYWYRQSLGQGLEFLIYFQGNSAPDKSGLPSDRFSAERTGGSVSTLTIQRTQQEDSAVYLCASSLVLRGARGEQFFGPGTRLTVL.

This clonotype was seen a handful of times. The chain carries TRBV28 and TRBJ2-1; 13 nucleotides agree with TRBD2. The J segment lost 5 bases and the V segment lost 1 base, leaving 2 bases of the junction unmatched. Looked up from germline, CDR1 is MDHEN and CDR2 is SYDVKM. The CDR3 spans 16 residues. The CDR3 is CASSLSGTSGDNEQFF. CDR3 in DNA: TGTGCCAGCAGTTTATCCGGGACTAGCGGGGACAATGAGCAGTTCTTC.